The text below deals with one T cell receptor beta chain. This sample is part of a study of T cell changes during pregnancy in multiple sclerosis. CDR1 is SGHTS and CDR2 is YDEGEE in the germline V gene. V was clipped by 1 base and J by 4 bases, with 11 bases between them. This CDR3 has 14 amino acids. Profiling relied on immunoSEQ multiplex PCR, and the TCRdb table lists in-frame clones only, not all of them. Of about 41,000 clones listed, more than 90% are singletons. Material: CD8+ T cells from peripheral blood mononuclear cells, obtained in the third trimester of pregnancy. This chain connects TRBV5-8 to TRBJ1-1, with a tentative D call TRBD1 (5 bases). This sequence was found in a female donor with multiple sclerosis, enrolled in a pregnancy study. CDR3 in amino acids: CASSLTDMGTEAFF. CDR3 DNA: TGTGCCAGCAGCTTGACGGACATGGGCACTGAAGCTTTCTTT.